This T cell receptor beta chain was captured in a study of T-cell memory formation after mild COVID-19 (dated by TCRdb to the early 2020s). Concerning the study at large: Most TCR sequence clusters were specific to one of the two donors. T-cell clones expanding and contracting after mild COVID-19 in two donors were tracked by longitudinal TCRalpha and TCRbeta repertoire sequencing. Two young, previously healthy adult volunteers made up the cohort, one male and one female.

Sequencing used an Illumina NovaSeq 6000. Using 5'RACE with constant-segment primers, TCRalpha and TCRbeta cDNA libraries were constructed, with sample barcodes and unique molecular identifiers added in the process. RNA was extracted from every sample with Trizol reagent. The libraries were amplified in two PCR steps, and the second step added a second sample barcode and Illumina TruSeq adapters. Sequencing of libraries was performed on an Illumina NovaSeq with 2 x 150 bp paired-end reads. Per the authors' processing: The reads were demultiplexed and collapsed into UMI-guided consensus sequences using migec v1.2.7. Using mixcr v2.1.11, the UMI consensuses were aligned to TRA and TRB V and J templates and assembled into clonotypes. A clonotype was counted as expanded or contracted only if both edgeR and NoisET called the change significant, with noise models trained on biological replicates. edgeR calls used a false discovery rate-adjusted p below 0.01 and a log2 fold-change threshold of 1. As an exploratory analysis of dynamics, PCA with hierarchical clustering was applied to max-normalized trajectories of the 1000 most abundant clonotypes. Separately sequenced CD4+ and CD8+ repertoires were used to assign the CD4 or CD8 phenotype of responding clones. Using fastp at Q25 and MiXCR, TCRdb reprocessed the public reads and kept productive beta chains. Each CDR3 protein gets just one entry, which takes the most common genes and DNA from the rows behind it. The V and J calls shown here were made by TCRdb, not taken from the authors' results. The sample profile shows roughly 510,000 distinct CDR3 sequences; 17% of them were found once. The leading ten clones occupy approximately 8.1% of the sample.

Concerning this clonotype: What antigen it recognizes has not been identified. Nothing much larger sits one base from this clone, and base qualities are not available.

Ficoll-Paque density gradient centrifugation was used to isolate PBMCs. Broad study findings and their caveats: SARS-CoV-2 specificity was not confirmed for the second-wave clones peaking on day 37. Contracting CD4+ clones were found mainly in CM and EM memory subsets, while CD8+ clones were enriched in EMRA. Balanced CD4/CD8 phenotypes were observed for clones contracting from day 15 to 85, whereas a bias towards CD4+ was observed for a second wave of clones expanding from day 15 to 37. Some responding clones were detected in pre-infection memory, suggesting pre-existing cross-reactive memory T cells joined the SARS-CoV-2 response. The study included only a couple of mild cases, and larger cohorts that include severe cases with pre-infection samples were judged to be necessary.

The CDR3 covers 16 residues, taking in both the cysteine and the phenylalanine. Only the CDR3 DNA is retained, 48 bases long and in frame from the first base. Trimmed from V: 2 bases; trimmed from J: 5 bases; junction bases lacking a gene match: 4. As encoded in the germline V gene, CDR1 is KGHSH while CDR2 is LQKENI. The sequence is built from TRBV18 and TRBJ2-3, with 13 bases aligning to TRBD2. The receptor was derived from an adult woman who had mild COVID-19 (a few samples of this study predate the infection). The sample titles of this study are shuffled in the database, so cell type and time point are left out; the donor was told from shared clones. The sample taken for sequencing was PBMCs or a T cell subset sorted from them (not recorded which). DNA sequence: TGTGCCAGCTCACCAACTAGCGGGGGGGCAGGAGATACGCAGTATTTT. It encodes CASSPTSGGAGDTQYF. Reference TRBV18 and TRBJ2-3 genes cover what lies past the CDR3, so the full variable domain is NAGVMQNPRHLVRRRGQEARLRCSPMKGHSHVYWYRQLPEEGLKFMVYLQKENIIDESGMPKERFSAEFPKEGPSILRIQQVVRGDSAAYFCASSPTSGGAGDTQYFGPGTRLTVL.